This T cell receptor (beta chain) was sequenced for a study of shared clonotypes between healthy human individuals. Germline CDR1 SGHVS, CDR2 FQNEAQ. The ends were cut back, 2 bases at V and 7 bases at J, with 23 bases in the middle. CDR3 length: 17 amino acids. Only in-frame clones appear in the TCRdb table, and some are missing; sequencing was by immunoSEQ multiplex PCR. Of 2.3 million or so clones in the sample, approximately 95% were seen once. The sample was naive CD4+ T cells from PBMCs. The subset was: CD45RA+ positively selected. The receptor was isolated from a man aged 18 to 30 in good health. Some clones in this sample may be carry-over from other donors' samples. This rearrangement joins TRBV7-8 to TRBJ1-2; perhaps TRBD1 as D (5 bases). In nucleotides, the CDR3 is TGTGCCAGCAGCTTACGAGTTCAGGGTGCGCTCGAGGCTGGCTACACCTTC. Amino acid sequence: CASSLRVQGALEAGYTF.